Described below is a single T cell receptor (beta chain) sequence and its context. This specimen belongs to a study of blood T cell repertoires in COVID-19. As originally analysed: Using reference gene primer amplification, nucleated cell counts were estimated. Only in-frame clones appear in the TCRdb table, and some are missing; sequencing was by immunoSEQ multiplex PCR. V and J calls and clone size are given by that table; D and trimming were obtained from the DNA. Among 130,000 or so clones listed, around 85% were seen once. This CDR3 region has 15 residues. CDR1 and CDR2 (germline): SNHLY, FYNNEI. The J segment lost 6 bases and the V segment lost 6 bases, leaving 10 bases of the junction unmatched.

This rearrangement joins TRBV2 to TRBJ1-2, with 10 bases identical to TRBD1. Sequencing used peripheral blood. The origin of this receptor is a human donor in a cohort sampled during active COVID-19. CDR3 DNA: TGTGCCAGCAGGAGCGACAGGGGGCGCGTTGATGGCTACACCTTC. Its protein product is CASRSDRGRVDGYTF.